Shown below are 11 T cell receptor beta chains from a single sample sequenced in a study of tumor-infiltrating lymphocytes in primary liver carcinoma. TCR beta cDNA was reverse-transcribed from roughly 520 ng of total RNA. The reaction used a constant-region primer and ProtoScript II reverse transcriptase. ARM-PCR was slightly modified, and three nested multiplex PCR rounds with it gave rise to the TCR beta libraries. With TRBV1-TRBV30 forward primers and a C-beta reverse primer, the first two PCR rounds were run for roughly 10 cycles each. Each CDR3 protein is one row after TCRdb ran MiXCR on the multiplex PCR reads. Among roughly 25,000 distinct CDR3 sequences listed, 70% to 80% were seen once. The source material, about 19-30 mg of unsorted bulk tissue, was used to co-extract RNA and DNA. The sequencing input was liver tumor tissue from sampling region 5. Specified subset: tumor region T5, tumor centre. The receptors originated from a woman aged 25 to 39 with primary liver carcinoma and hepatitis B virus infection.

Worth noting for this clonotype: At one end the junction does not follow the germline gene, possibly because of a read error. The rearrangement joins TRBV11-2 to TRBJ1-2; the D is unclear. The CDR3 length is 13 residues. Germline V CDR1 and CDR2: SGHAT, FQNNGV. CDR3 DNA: TGTACCAGCAGCCCTCGACGGGGAAGCGGCTACACCTTC. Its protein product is CTSSPRRGSGYTF.

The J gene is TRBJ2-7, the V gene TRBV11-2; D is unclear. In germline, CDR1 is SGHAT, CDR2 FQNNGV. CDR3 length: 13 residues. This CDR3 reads CASSSTWGYEQYF. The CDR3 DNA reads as TGTGCAAGTAGCTCCACATGGGGCTACGAGCAGTACTTC. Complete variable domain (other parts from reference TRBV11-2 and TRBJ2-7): EAGVAQSPRYKIIEKRQSVAFWCNPISGHATLYWYQQILGQGPKLLIQFQNNGVVDDSQLPKDRFSAERLKGVDSTLKIQPAKLEDSAVYLCASSSTWGYEQYFGPGTRLTVT.

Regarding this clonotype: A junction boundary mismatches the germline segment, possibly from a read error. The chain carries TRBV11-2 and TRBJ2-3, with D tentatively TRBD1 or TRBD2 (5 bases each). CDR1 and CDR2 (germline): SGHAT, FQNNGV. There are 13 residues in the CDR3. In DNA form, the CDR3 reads TGTACCAGCAGCTTAGCGCTGGGGGATACGAAGTATTTT. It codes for CTSSLALGDTKYF.

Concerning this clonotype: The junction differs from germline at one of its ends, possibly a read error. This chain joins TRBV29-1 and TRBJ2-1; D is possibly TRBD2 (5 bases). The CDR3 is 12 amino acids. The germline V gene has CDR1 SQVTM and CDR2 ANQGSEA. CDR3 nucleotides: TGCAGTGTTGAGGACTGGCTGAATGAGCAGTTCTTC. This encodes CSVEDWLNEQFF.

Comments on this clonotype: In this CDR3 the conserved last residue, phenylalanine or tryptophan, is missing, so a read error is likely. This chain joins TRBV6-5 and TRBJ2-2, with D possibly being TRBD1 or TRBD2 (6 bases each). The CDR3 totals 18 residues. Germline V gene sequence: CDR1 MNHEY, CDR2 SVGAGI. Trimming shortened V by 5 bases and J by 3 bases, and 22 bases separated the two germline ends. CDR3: CASSHSPGVGSDTGELFC. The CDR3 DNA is TGTGCCAGCAGTCATTCCCCAGGGGTCGGGAGCGACACCGGGGAGCTGTTTTGT.

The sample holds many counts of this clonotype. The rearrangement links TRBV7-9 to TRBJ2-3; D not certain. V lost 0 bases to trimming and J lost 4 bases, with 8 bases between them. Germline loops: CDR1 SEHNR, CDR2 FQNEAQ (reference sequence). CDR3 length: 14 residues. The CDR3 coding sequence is TGTGCCAGCAGCTTAGCCAGGTCGGCAGATACGCAGTATTTT. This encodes CASSLARSADTQYF.

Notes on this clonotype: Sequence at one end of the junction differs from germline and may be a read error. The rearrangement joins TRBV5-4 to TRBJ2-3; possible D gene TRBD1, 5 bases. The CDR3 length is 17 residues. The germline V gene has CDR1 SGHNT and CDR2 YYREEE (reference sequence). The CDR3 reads CASSVDGHPPHTGTQYF. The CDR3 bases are TGTGCCAGCAGCGTAGATGGACACCCTCCACACACAGGTACGCAGTATTTT.

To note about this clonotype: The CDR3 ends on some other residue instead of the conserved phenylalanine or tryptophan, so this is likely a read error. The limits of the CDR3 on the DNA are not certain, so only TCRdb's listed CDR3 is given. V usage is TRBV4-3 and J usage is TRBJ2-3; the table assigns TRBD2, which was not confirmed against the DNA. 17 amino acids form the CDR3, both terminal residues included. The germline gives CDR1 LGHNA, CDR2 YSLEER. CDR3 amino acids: CASNQSWAGASADTQCS.

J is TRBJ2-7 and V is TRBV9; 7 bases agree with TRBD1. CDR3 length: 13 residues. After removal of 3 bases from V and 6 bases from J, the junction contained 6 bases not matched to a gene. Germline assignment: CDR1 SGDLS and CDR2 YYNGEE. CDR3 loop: CASSGQGACEQYF. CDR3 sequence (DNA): TGTGCCAGCAGCGGACAGGGCGCCTGCGAGCAGTACTTC.

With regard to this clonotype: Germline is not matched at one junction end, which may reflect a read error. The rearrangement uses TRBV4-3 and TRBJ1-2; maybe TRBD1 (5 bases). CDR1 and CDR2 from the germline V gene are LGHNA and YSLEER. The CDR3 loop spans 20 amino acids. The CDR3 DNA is TGCACCAGCAGCCAAGGTGGAGGAAGGGGCAGGACCGCTACTAACTATGGCTACACCTTC. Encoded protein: CTSSQGGGRGRTATNYGYTF.

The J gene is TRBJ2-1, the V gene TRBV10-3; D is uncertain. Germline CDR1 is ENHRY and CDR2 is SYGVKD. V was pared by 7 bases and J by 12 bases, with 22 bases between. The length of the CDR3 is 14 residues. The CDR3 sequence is CAINPTATLDGQFF. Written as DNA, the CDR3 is TGTGCCATCAATCCCACGGCGACCCTGGATGGGCAGTTCTTC.